Sequencing of this T cell receptor beta chain was carried out in a study of response to subunit inactivated influenza vaccine. Trimming removed 3 bases from V and 5 bases from J; junction bases left unmatched: 8. This CDR3 is built from 17 residues. The germline V gene has CDR1 MNHEY and CDR2 SMNVEV (reference sequence). TCRdb re-called the RT-PCR reads through MiXCR, storing one row per CDR3 protein. In the table there are roughly 630,000 distinct CDR3 sequences, around 15% of which are singletons. The clonotype comes from a man between 45 and 60 years old who received an inactivated influenza vaccine. The rearrangement joins TRBV27 to TRBJ2-1; 12 bases agree with TRBD2. The sample in question was PBMCs from blood, obtained around two weeks before vaccination. DNA of the CDR3: TGTGCCAGCAGTTTCAGGGGTGGACTAGCGGGAAACAATGAGCAGTTCTTC. Translating it yields CASSFRGGLAGNNEQFF.